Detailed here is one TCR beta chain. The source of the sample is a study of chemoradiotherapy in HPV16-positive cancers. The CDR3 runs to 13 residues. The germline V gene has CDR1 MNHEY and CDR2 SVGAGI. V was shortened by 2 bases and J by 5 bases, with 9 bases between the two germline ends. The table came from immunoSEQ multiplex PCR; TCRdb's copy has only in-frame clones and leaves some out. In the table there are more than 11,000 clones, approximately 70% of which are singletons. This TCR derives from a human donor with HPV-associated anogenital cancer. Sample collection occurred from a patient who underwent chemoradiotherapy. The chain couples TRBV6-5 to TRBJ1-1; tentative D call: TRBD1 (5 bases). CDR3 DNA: TGTGCCAGCAGTTACGAGGGGAGTACTGAAGCTTTCTTT. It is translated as CASSYEGSTEAFF.